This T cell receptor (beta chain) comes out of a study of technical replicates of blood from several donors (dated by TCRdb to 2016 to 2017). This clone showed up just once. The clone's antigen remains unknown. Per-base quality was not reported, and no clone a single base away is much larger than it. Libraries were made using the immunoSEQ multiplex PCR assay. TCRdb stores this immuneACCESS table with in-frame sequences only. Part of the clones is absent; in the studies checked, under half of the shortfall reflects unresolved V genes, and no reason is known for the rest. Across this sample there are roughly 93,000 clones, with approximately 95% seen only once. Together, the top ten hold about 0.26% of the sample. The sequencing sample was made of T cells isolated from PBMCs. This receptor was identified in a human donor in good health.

The CDR3 protein sequence reads: CASSDVDQETQYF. The nucleotide sequence is TGTGCCAGCAGTGATGTCGACCAAGAGACCCAGTACTTC. The chain couples TRBV2 to TRBJ2-5; the D gene cannot be resolved reliably. From its cysteine to its phenylalanine, the CDR3 spans 13 amino acids. Only CDR3 DNA is held: 39 bases, read in frame from base 1. Between the V and J ends, shortened by 3 bases and 0 bases respectively, the junction contains 5 bases. The germline V gene provides CDR1 SNHLY and CDR2 FYNNEI.